These 22 T cell receptor beta chains came from one sample sequenced in a study of cytomegalovirus exposure and HLA in healthy donors (dated by TCRdb to 2015 to 2018). Libraries came from the immunoSEQ multiplex PCR assay. The multiplex PCR relied on a mix of 60 forward primers for TCR Vbeta segments and 13 reverse primers for TCR Jbeta segments. TCRdb provides this immuneACCESS table in a form limited to in-frame rearrangements. Some clones are lacking; in checked studies, under half of them reflect an unresolved V gene, and why the rest are absent is not known. The table for this sample lists roughly 200,000 clones; roughly 73% of them were counted only once. The ten top clones hold approximately 2% of the sample. Input material: PBMCs. These TCRs come from a young woman in good health and CMV-seronegative.

This clone was observed a handful of times. The chain links TRBV4-1 to TRBJ1-1, with a weak D call TRBD1 (6 bases). There are 15 residues in the CDR3. V gave up 2 bases and J gave up 3 bases, with 13 bases separating them. Germline values: CDR1 MGHRA, CDR2 YSYEKL. CDR3 sequence reads: CASSQNRQEDTEAFF. CDR3 bases: TGCGCCAGCAGCCAAAATCGACAGGAGGACACTGAAGCTTTCTTT.

V gene TRBV7-2 combines with J gene TRBJ2-3, with a possible D match to TRBD2 (6 bases). Between the trimmed V and J ends, which lost 1 base and 2 bases, there was a span of 10 bases. Germline CDR1 is SGHTA and CDR2 is FQGNSA. The CDR3 is 15 amino acids. The CDR3 region has the DNA TGTGCCAGCAGCTTAGGACGGGGGATCACAGATACGCAGTATTTT. The encoded protein is CASSLGRGITDTQYF.

This chain connects TRBV5-1 to TRBJ1-4; TRBD1 matches 10 bases. CDR1 is SGHRS, CDR2 YFSETQ, per germline. This CDR3 region has 15 residues. Trimming took 4 bases from V and 5 from J; bases not matched to a gene: 5. CDR3 amino acids: CASSLGTGVNEKLFF. CDR3 nucleotides: TGCGCCAGCAGCCTAGGGACAGGGGTAAATGAAAAACTGTTTTTT.

This chain links TRBV2 with TRBJ2-2, with D uncertain. Trimming stripped 8 bases from V and 2 bases from J, with 9 bases between. Germline values: CDR1 SNHLY, CDR2 FYNNEI. The CDR3 is made up of 13 amino acids. The DNA for the CDR3 is TGTGCCAGCTCACTACTCAACACCGGGGAGCTGTTTTTT. Residues: CASSLLNTGELFF.

This clone came up a few times. The chain is built from TRBV11-2 and TRBJ1-3; 7 bases align to TRBD1. The CDR3 spans 17 residues. Germline CDR1 SGHAT, CDR2 FQNNGV. Trimming took 0 bases from V and 0 from J; bases not matched to a gene: 5. CDR3 amino acids: CASSLDSGGHSGNTIYF. For the CDR3, the DNA is TGTGCCAGCAGCTTAGACTCAGGGGGTCACTCTGGAAACACCATATATTTT.

The chain combines TRBV9 with TRBJ1-2; 11 bases align to TRBD1. V was clipped by 4 bases and J by 5 bases; unmatched bases: 16. Germline loops: CDR1 SGDLS, CDR2 YYNGEE. This CDR3 contains 18 residues. This chain's CDR3 is CASSKDRGQGALWYGYTF. As DNA, the CDR3 is TGTGCCAGCAGCAAAGATAGAGGACAGGGGGCGCTTTGGTATGGCTACACCTTC.

The J gene is TRBJ1-5, the V gene TRBV12-2. TRBV12-2 constitutes a pseudogene. The length of the CDR3 is 14 residues. The CDR3 region is CASRLVVRDQPQHF. CDR3 coding DNA: TGTGCAAGTCGCTTAGTTGTCCGAGATCAGCCCCAGCATTTT.

The V and J genes are TRBV19 and TRBJ1-2; D might be TRBD1 (6 bases). With 5 bases removed from V and 8 bases from J, the gap between germline ends came to 15 bases. This CDR3 contains 13 residues. Germline lookup yields CDR1 LNHDA and CDR2 SQIVND (reference sequence). The DNA of the CDR3 is TGTGCCAGTAGTGTTTCGACAGGCGACGGCTACACCTTC. This gives the protein CASSVSTGDGYTF.

In this sample, this clone turned up once. The chain recombines TRBV2 with TRBJ2-7; a possible D gene is TRBD2 (5 bases). This CDR3 comprises 13 residues. V was pared by 9 bases and J by 7 bases, with 19 bases between. CDR1 is SNHLY, CDR2 FYNNEI, per germline. The CDR3 here is CASMKREKVEQYF. CDR3 bases: TGTGCCAGTATGAAGAGGGAGAAGGTAGAGCAGTACTTC.

The DNA of the CDR3 is TGTGCCAGCAGCCATAACGGACTAGCGGGGGGGACTGAGCAGTTCTTC. It codes for CASSHNGLAGGTEQFF. The chain uses TRBV4-2 and TRBJ2-1; 15 positions agree with TRBD2. The CDR3 runs 16 residues. The trim removed 3 bases at V and 9 bases at J, leaving 6 bases unmatched. Looked up from germline, CDR1 is LGHNA and CDR2 is YNFKEQ.

The chain recombines TRBV2 with TRBJ1-1; a weak D match, TRBD1 (6 bases). The germline V and J ends were trimmed by 7 bases and 3 bases, with 15 bases remaining between them. The CDR3 is 14 amino acids. The germline CDR1 and CDR2 sequences are SNHLY and FYNNEI. CDR3 nucleotide sequence: TGTGCCAGCAAAACAGGGAGGGGGTACACTGAAGCTTTCTTT. It specifies CASKTGRGYTEAFF.

This chain uses TRBV5-4 with TRBJ2-7, with TRBD1 matching over 7 bases. After removal of 0 bases from V and 0 bases from J, the junction contained 3 bases not matched to a gene. This CDR3 is 15 amino acids long. CDR1 is SGHNT and CDR2 is YYREEE in the germline V gene (reference sequence). As DNA, the CDR3 is TGTGCCAGCAGCTTGGGGGGACAGAGCTCCTACGAGCAGTACTTC. This sequence encodes CASSLGGQSSYEQYF.

The J gene is TRBJ2-5, the V gene TRBV2, with TRBD2 matching over 8 bases. Germline assignment: CDR1 SNHLY and CDR2 FYNNEI. The CDR3 runs 12 residues. After removal of 4 bases from V and 5 bases from J, the junction contained 0 bases not matched to a gene. CDR3 sequence (DNA): TGTGCCAGCAGTGCGGGGGGGGAGACCCAGTACTTC. Translated: CASSAGGETQYF.

This chain connects TRBV19 to TRBJ1-5, with D unclear. This CDR3 is 13 amino acids long. Trimming took 6 bases from V and 0 from J, leaving 6 bases between them. Germline loops: CDR1 LNHDA, CDR2 SQIVND (reference sequence). The DNA of the CDR3 is TGTGCCAGTAGCCCAGATAGCAATCAGCCCCAGCATTTT. It translates to CASSPDSNQPQHF. The full variable domain, with the rest looked up from reference TRBV19 and TRBJ1-5, is DGGITQSPKYLFRKEGQNVTLSCEQNLNHDAMYWYRQDPGQGLRLIYYSQIVNDFQKGDIAEGYSVSREKKESFPLTVTSAQKNPTAFYLCASSPDSNQPQHFGDGTRLSIL.

This clone turned up a few times. V usage is TRBV5-1 and J usage is TRBJ2-5; 13 bases match TRBD2. Trimming cost V 5 bases and J 0 bases; bases outside gene matches: 1. There are 15 residues in the CDR3. Looked up from germline, CDR1 is SGHRS and CDR2 is YFSETQ. Here the CDR3 DNA reads TGCGCCAGCAGTACTAGCGGGAGGGACCAAGAGACCCAGTACTTC. This gives the protein CASSTSGRDQETQYF.

The chain couples TRBV18 to TRBJ1-1, with TRBD1 as a possible D gene (5 bases). V lost 2 bases and J lost 1, with 5 bases in between. The CDR3 has 13 residues. Germline CDR1 reads KGHSH; CDR2 reads LQKENI. CDR3 amino acids: CASSPGANTEAFF. The CDR3 nucleotides read TGTGCCAGCTCACCAGGGGCGAACACTGAAGCTTTCTTT.

This clone occurred a few times. This chain uses TRBV6-1 with TRBJ1-4; 11 bases agree with TRBD1. From germline, CDR1 is MNHNS and CDR2 SASEGT. The length of the CDR3 is 14 residues. J lost 17 bases, V lost 1 base, and 9 bases had no gene match. The CDR3 DNA follows: TGTGCCAGCAGTGAAGTGGAGGACAGGGGGCCCGTCTTTTTT. This gives the protein CASSEVEDRGPVFF.

This chain's CDR3 is CASSFMGRANEKLFF. The CDR3 coding sequence is TGTGCCAGCAGCTTTATGGGCAGAGCTAATGAAAAACTGTTTTTT. The genes are TRBV7-9 and TRBJ1-4; D gene uncertain. This CDR3 has 15 amino acids. The V gene lost 3 bases and the J gene lost 3 bases, with 11 bases spanning the gap. Germline lookup yields CDR1 SEHNR and CDR2 FQNEAQ (reference sequence).

This chain connects TRBV19 to TRBJ2-1; the D gene is possibly TRBD1 (5 bases). The CDR3 loop spans 14 amino acids. V was pared by 11 bases and J by 2 bases, with 16 bases between. Germline V gene lookup returns CDR1 LNHDA and CDR2 SQIVND (reference sequence). The CDR3 coding sequence is TGTGCCTTAAAATTCAGGGTTGCCTACAATGAGCAGTTCTTC. This sequence encodes CALKFRVAYNEQFF.

The chain links TRBV7-9 to TRBJ2-1; weak D call: TRBD2 (5 bases). V gave up 6 bases and J gave up 4 bases, with 10 bases separating them. CDR1 SEHNR and CDR2 FQNEAQ come from the germline V gene (reference sequence). There are 13 residues in the CDR3. The CDR3 region is CASSQLGYNEQFF. The CDR3 DNA sequence: TGTGCCAGCAGTCAACTAGGGTACAATGAGCAGTTCTTC.

DNA of the CDR3: TGTGCCAGTAGTAAGACAGGGTTGGATGGCTACACCTTC. This translates into CASSKTGLDGYTF. The V call is TRBV19, the J call TRBJ1-2; TRBD1 matches 7 bases. CDR1 and CDR2 (germline): LNHDA, SQIVND (reference sequence). The CDR3 has 13 residues. Unmatched junction bases numbered 5, after V lost 4 bases and J lost 6 bases.

This rearrangement joins TRBV6-5 to TRBJ2-3; no definite D call. The V and J ends lost 6 bases and 4 bases respectively, with 8 bases between them. CDR3 length: 12 amino acids. CDR1 and CDR2 (germline): MNHEY, SVGAGI. The CDR3 region has the DNA TGTGCCAGCAGGTCCGGAGCAGATACGCAGTATTTT. Its protein product is CASRSGADTQYF.